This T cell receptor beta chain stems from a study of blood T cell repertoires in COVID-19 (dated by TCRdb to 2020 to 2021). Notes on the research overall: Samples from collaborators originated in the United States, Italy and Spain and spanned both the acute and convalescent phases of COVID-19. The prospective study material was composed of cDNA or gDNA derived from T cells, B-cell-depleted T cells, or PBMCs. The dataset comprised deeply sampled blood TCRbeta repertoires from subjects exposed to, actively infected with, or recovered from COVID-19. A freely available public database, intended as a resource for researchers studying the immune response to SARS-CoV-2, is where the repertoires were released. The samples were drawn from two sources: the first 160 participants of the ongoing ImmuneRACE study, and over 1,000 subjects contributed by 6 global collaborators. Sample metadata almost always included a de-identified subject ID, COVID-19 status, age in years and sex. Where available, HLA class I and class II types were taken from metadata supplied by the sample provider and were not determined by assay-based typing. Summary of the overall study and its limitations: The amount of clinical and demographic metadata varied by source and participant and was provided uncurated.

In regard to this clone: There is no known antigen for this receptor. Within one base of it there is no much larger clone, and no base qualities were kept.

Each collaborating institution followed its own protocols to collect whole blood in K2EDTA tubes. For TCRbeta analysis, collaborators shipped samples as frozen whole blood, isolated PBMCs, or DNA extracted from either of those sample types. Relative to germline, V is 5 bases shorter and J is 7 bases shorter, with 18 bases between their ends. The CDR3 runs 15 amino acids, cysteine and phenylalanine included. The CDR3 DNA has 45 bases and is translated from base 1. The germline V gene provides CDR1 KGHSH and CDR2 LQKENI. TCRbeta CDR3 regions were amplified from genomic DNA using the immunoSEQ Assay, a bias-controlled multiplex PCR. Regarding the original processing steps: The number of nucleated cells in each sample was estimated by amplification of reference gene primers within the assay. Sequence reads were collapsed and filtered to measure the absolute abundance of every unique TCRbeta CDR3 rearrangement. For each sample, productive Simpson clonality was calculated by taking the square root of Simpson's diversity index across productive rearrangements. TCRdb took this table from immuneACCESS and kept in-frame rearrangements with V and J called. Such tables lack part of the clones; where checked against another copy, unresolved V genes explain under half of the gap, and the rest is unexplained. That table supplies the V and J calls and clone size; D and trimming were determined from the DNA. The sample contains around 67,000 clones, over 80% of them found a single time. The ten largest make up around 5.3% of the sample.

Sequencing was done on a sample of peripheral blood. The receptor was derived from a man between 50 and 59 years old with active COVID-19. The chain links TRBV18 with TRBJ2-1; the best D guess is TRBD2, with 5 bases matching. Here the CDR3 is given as CASSEGPQGGNEQFF. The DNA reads TGTGCCAGCTCAGAAGGCCCCCAAGGCGGGAATGAGCAGTTCTTC.